The present T cell receptor beta chain was sequenced within a study of PD-1 blockade in classical Hodgkin lymphoma. Study results and limitations: Newly diagnosed patients were reported to exhibit reduced baseline TCR diversity relative to healthy donors.

The germline gives CDR1 SGHNT, CDR2 YYREEE (reference sequence). V was clipped by 0 bases and J by 4 bases, with 17 bases between them. This CDR3 is 16 amino acids long. Indicated time point: cycle 4 day 1 (C4D1), after five to seven weeks of nivolumab. Relapses following autologous stem cell transplantation were seen in all patients, with brentuximab vedotin exposure varying. Magnetic negative selection was used to purify CD8+ T cells from thawed PBMCs. In its sample, this clone was seen once. Its antigen is unknown. Libraries were prepared by immunoSEQ multiplex PCR; TCRdb keeps only in-frame clonotypes and omits some of them. The data hold 11,000 or so clones, with about 88% observed a single time.

The gene calls are TRBV5-4 and TRBJ2-7; D gene unclear. The sample in question was CD8+ T cells from blood, obtained before the fourth cycle of nivolumab. The receptor was derived from a human donor with classical Hodgkin lymphoma. The donor label of this sample is uncertain. The CDR3 reads CASSLGPPGREYEQYF. Here the CDR3 DNA reads TGTGCCAGCAGCTTGGGGCCCCCGGGCCGAGAGTACGAGCAGTACTTC.